Following are 27 T cell receptor beta chains from one sample sequenced in a study of patients and donors after allogeneic stem cell transplantation. TCRdb processed the RT-PCR reads anew with MiXCR; each CDR3 protein has one entry. Of roughly 960,000 distinct CDR3 sequences listed, roughly 18% are singletons. The specimen was blood, either unsorted or a sorted T cell fraction (not recorded which). The receptors stem from a human donor who was either an allogeneic HSCT recipient or a stem cell or donor lymphocyte infusion donor (not recorded which). It is not recorded whose cells these are; they may come from a transplant donor.

This clonotype was counted a few times. The chain uses TRBV24-1 and TRBJ2-5, with D unclear. Trimming stripped 4 bases from V and 4 bases from J, with 12 bases between. Germline V gives CDR1 KGHDR, CDR2 SFDVKD. This CDR3 contains 14 residues. The CDR3 coding sequence is TGTGCCACCAGTGACCCTAGGAGCTCAGAGACCCAGTACTTC. It encodes CATSDPRSSETQYF.

This clonotype was found a few times. The V call is TRBV12-3 or TRBV12-4, the J call TRBJ2-3; 12 bases align to TRBD2. CDR3 length equals 17 residues. Trimming cost V 7 bases and J 6 bases; bases outside gene matches: 14. The CDR3 DNA is TGTGCCAGCACTCTACCCACTAGCGGGGGGATGGGGGATACGCAGTATTTT. Its translation: CASTLPTSGGMGDTQYF.

This clonotype has a count of ten or more. The chain is built from TRBV12-3 or TRBV12-4 and TRBJ2-1; D gene unclear. The CDR3 has 12 residues. V lost 5 bases to trimming and J lost 9 bases, with 11 bases between them. The CDR3: CASSLEWVEQFF. In DNA form, the CDR3 reads TGTGCCAGCAGTCTGGAGTGGGTTGAGCAGTTCTTC.

The chain couples TRBV9 to TRBJ1-1; no clear D. The CDR3 covers 14 residues. The V gene's germline CDR1 is SGDLS and CDR2 YYNGEE. Between the trimmed V and J ends, which lost 0 bases and 0 bases, there was a span of 6 bases. CDR3 bases: TGTGCCAGCAGCGTAGATTGGTTGAACACTGAAGCTTTCTTT. Translated, it gives CASSVDWLNTEAFF.

This clonotype was observed many times. V usage is TRBV29-1 and J usage is TRBJ2-2, with 8 bases fitting TRBD2. Germline CDR1 and CDR2: SQVTM and ANQGSEA. The CDR3 extends over 15 amino acids. V shed 3 bases and J 7 bases; nucleotides not matched to a gene: 10. CDR3 sequence (DNA): TGCAGCGTTGAGTTACGGGAGGGCCTGATCGGGGAGCTGTTTTTT. Amino acids: CSVELREGLIGELFF.

This clonotype was seen ten or more times. The V gene is TRBV5-1, the J gene TRBJ2-1, with D perhaps TRBD1 or TRBD2 (5 bases each). This CDR3 contains 17 residues. Germline V gene data show CDR1 as SGHRS and CDR2 as YFSETQ. V lost 4 bases and J lost 0, with 17 bases in between. The CDR3 reads CASSRTGLESSYNEQFF. Here the CDR3 DNA reads TGCGCCAGCAGCCGGACGGGGCTGGAGAGCTCCTACAATGAGCAGTTCTTC.

The chain carries TRBV5-1 and TRBJ2-1; 14 bases align to TRBD2. V was clipped by 3 bases and J by 0 bases; unmatched bases: 8. Germline-derived CDR1 and CDR2 are SGHRS and YFSETQ. This CDR3 contains 19 residues. As DNA, the CDR3 is TGCGCCAGCAGCTCCTACGGGACTAGCGGGAGCGACTCCTACAATGAGCAGTTCTTC. It codes for CASSSYGTSGSDSYNEQFF.

This chain joins TRBV23-1 and TRBJ1-2; TRBD1 matches 9 bases. TRBV23-1 is an ORF, and what it does is uncertain. V shed 3 bases and J 2 bases; nucleotides not matched to a gene: 4. This CDR3 is 15 amino acids long. This chain's CDR3 is CASSQTGGLNYGYTF. CDR3 coding DNA: TGCGCCAGCAGTCAGACAGGGGGGCTAAACTATGGCTACACCTTC.

For the CDR3, the DNA is TGCAGTGCCAACTCGGAGACCCAGTACTTC. Its protein product is CSANSETQYF. The rearrangement joins TRBV20-1 to TRBJ2-5, with no clear D. Germline V gene lookup returns CDR1 DFQATT and CDR2 SNEGSKA (reference sequence). Trimming took 6 bases from V and 5 from J, leaving 7 bases between them. This CDR3 comprises 10 residues.

This clonotype was seen more than once but under ten times. The V gene is TRBV30, the J gene TRBJ2-2; D is unresolved. Per the germline V gene, CDR1 is GTSNPN and CDR2 is SVGIG (reference sequence). The CDR3 length is 12 residues. V lost 2 bases to trimming and J lost 5 bases, with 6 bases between them. CDR3 residues: CAWSLVTGELFF. CDR3 nucleotides: TGTGCCTGGAGTCTGGTTACCGGGGAGCTGTTTTTT.

The genes are TRBV20-1 and TRBJ2-1; D call uncertain. Germline CDR1 reads DFQATT; CDR2 reads SNEGSKA (reference sequence). The CDR3 length is 16 residues. V dropped 0 bases and J dropped 0 bases, with 12 bases sitting between them. CDR3 region: CSARDRRLSSYNEQFF. CDR3 in DNA: TGCAGTGCTAGAGATAGACGTCTGAGCTCCTACAATGAGCAGTTCTTC.

This clonotype occurred once. The chain links TRBV20-1 to TRBJ1-2, with D perhaps matching TRBD1 (6 bases). Germline V CDR1 and CDR2: DFQATT, SNEGSKA (reference sequence). The V end lost 5 bases, the J end lost 8 bases, and 24 bases lay between the germline ends. The CDR3 loop spans 15 amino acids. The CDR3 nucleotides are TGCAGTGCTTCCTACCTCCTACAGGGTCTTGGCGGCTACACCTTC. It codes for CSASYLLQGLGGYTF.

This sequence joins TRBV9 and TRBJ2-1; no clear D. The germline V gene encodes CDR1 SGDLS and CDR2 YYNGEE. This CDR3 comprises 16 residues. The V and J ends lost 0 bases and 4 bases respectively, with 14 bases between them. CDR3 nucleotide sequence: TGTGCCAGCAGCGTAGAAGGGCAGAGAAAATACAATGAGCAGTTCTTC. Its translation: CASSVEGQRKYNEQFF. The whole variable domain, filled in from reference TRBV9 and TRBJ2-1, reads DSGVTQTPKHLITATGQRVTLRCSPRSGDLSVYWYQQSLDQGLQFLIQYYNGEERAKGNILERFSAQQFPDLHSELNLSSLELGDSALYFCASSVEGQRKYNEQFFGPGTRLTVL.

Here the CDR3 reads CASSYGHVTEAFF. For the CDR3, the DNA is TGCGCCAGCAGCTACGGACATGTCACTGAAGCTTTCTTT. The rearrangement joins TRBV4-1 to TRBJ1-1; possibly TRBD1 for D (5 bases). Between the trimmed V and J ends, which lost 5 bases and 4 bases, there was a span of 11 bases. In germline, CDR1 is MGHRA, CDR2 YSYEKL. CDR3 length: 13 residues.

This clonotype has at least ten counts. The CDR3 DNA is TGCAGTGCTAGTAGCATTGGTTACGGCGAGCAGTACTTC. Translating it yields CSASSIGYGEQYF. V and J are TRBV20-1 and TRBJ2-7; D is unclear. Trimming left V 3 bases short and J 6 bases short, with 15 bases between. The CDR3 sequence is 13 residues long. CDR1 DFQATT and CDR2 SNEGSKA come from the germline V gene (reference sequence).

This clonotype has at least ten counts. This chain uses TRBV4-2 with TRBJ1-5, with 9 bases lining up with TRBD1. Germline assignment: CDR1 LGHNA and CDR2 YNFKEQ. V lost 3 bases and J lost 8; bases outside the gene matches: 8. The CDR3 is made up of 15 amino acids. The DNA for the CDR3 is TGTGCCAGCAGCCAGGCCGGGACAGGGAGTGAGCCCCAGCATTTT. As protein: CASSQAGTGSEPQHF.

V and J are TRBV29-1 and TRBJ2-5; no firm D call. The CDR3 is 12 amino acids. Per the germline V gene, CDR1 is SQVTM and CDR2 is ANQGSEA. The germline V and J ends were trimmed by 4 bases and 2 bases, with 8 bases remaining between them. CDR3 protein: CSVGLQQETQYF. The CDR3 DNA sequence: TGCAGCGTTGGGCTCCAGCAAGAGACCCAGTACTTC. Based on the CDR3 plus reference TRBV29-1 and TRBJ2-5, the full variable domain is SAVISQKPSRDICQRGTSLTIQCQVDSQVTMMFWYRQQPGQSLTLIATANQGSEATYESGFVIDKFPISRPNLTFSTLTVSNMSPEDSSIYLCSVGLQQETQYFGPGTRLLVL.

The chain employs TRBV27 and TRBJ1-4; the D gene is possibly TRBD1 (6 bases). The V gene's germline CDR1 is MNHEY and CDR2 SMNVEV (reference sequence). The V and J ends lost 2 bases and 8 bases respectively, with 15 bases between them. CDR3 length: 15 residues. The CDR3 DNA is TGTGCCAGCAGTTTAAGGCAGGGGAGGGGAGAAAAACTGTTTTTT. It encodes CASSLRQGRGEKLFF.

The chain recombines TRBV3-1 with TRBJ2-3, with TRBD2 as a possible D gene (5 bases). The CDR3 is made up of 15 amino acids. CDR1 LGHDT and CDR2 YNNKEL come from the germline V gene (reference sequence). The V end lost 1 base, the J end lost 2 bases, and 10 bases lay between the germline ends. DNA of the CDR3: TGTGCCAGCAGCCAAGTGGAGGCTTTCACAGATACGCAGTATTTT. Translated: CASSQVEAFTDTQYF.

V gene TRBV6-4 combines with J gene TRBJ2-1; 12 bases match TRBD2. From germline, CDR1 is MRHNA and CDR2 SNTAGT. CDR3 length equals 19 residues. Trimming at V came to 2 bases and at J to 0 bases, leaving 8 bases not matched to a gene. As DNA, the CDR3 is TGTGCCAGCAGTGACGCTAGCGGGAGGGCCTGGTACTCCTACAATGAGCAGTTCTTC. Translated: CASSDASGRAWYSYNEQFF.

The rearrangement links TRBV7-9 to TRBJ1-6, with a tentative D call TRBD1 (6 bases). The germline V gene has CDR1 SEHNR and CDR2 FQNEAQ (reference sequence). V dropped 5 bases and J dropped 10 bases, with 21 bases sitting between them. The CDR3 sequence is 16 residues long. The CDR3 protein is CASSPLIDRRNSPLHF. The CDR3 coding sequence is TGTGCCAGCAGCCCACTAATTGACAGGAGAAACTCACCCCTCCACTTT.

The chain employs TRBV12-3 or TRBV12-4 and TRBJ2-6; D is perhaps TRBD1 (5 bases). Trimming pared 4 bases from V and 0 bases from J, leaving 10 bases between. This CDR3 is 16 amino acids long. The CDR3 DNA follows: TGTGCCAGCAGTTCCCAAACAGGCTCTGGGGCCAACGTCCTGACTTTC. This codes for CASSSQTGSGANVLTF.

The chain carries TRBV4-3 and TRBJ2-7, with TRBD1 matching over 8 bases. Losses at the gene ends were 1 base for V and 4 bases for J; bases not matched to a gene: 6. Per germline, CDR1 LGHNA and CDR2 YSLEER. The CDR3 sequence is 15 residues long. For the CDR3, the DNA is TGCGCCAGCAGCCAAGTAATGGACAGGGTGTACGAGCAGTACTTC. Protein: CASSQVMDRVYEQYF.

The chain carries TRBV12-3 or TRBV12-4 and TRBJ2-7, with TRBD1 matching 7 bases. This CDR3 spans 15 amino acids. V lost 3 bases and J lost 5; bases outside the gene matches: 10. Here the CDR3 reads CASSFRARGLDEQYF. Here the CDR3 DNA reads TGTGCCAGCAGTTTTAGGGCCAGGGGGTTGGACGAGCAGTACTTC.

This sequence joins TRBV7-9 and TRBJ2-5, with a possible D match to TRBD1 (6 bases). This CDR3 region has 14 residues. V was shortened by 5 bases and J by 5 bases, with 15 bases between the two germline ends. Germline CDR1 and CDR2: SEHNR and FQNEAQ (reference sequence). In DNA form, the CDR3 reads TGTGCCAGCAGCGACAGGCCCGGTCTGGAGACCCAGTACTTC. It yields the protein CASSDRPGLETQYF.

The J gene is TRBJ1-2, the V gene TRBV30; 8 bases are shared with TRBD1. CDR1 and CDR2 from the germline V gene are GTSNPN and SVGIG (reference sequence). Trimming cost V 5 bases and J 2 bases; bases outside gene matches: 4. This CDR3 has 13 residues. The CDR3 region is CAWGQGGNYGYTF. The CDR3 DNA follows: TGTGCCTGGGGACAGGGAGGCAACTATGGCTACACCTTC.

This chain connects TRBV20-1 to TRBJ2-1; no clear D. V gave up 0 bases and J gave up 0 bases, with 15 bases separating them. Germline CDR1 DFQATT, CDR2 SNEGSKA (reference sequence). The CDR3 is made up of 17 amino acids. The CDR3 spells CSARDSLLRPSYNEQFF. The CDR3 DNA reads as TGCAGTGCTAGAGATTCGTTATTACGGCCCTCCTACAATGAGCAGTTCTTC.